The 4 T cell receptor beta chains presented below share a single source sample, sequenced in a study of T cells in localized non-small cell lung cancer. Sequencing used immunoSEQ multiplex PCR; TCRdb keeps in-frame clones, though not all of them. The repertoire consists of about 53,000 clones, with roughly 83% occurring once and the leading ten covering about 18%. Sequenced here: peripheral blood mononuclear cells, sampled before any cancer treatment. These receptors were taken from a man aged 35 to 69 with stage III lung adenocarcinoma.

The chain is built from TRBV4-1 and TRBJ2-5; the D is unclear. Germline assignment: CDR1 MGHRA and CDR2 YSYEKL. The CDR3 sequence is 13 residues long. The germline V and J ends were trimmed by 0 bases and 5 bases, with 7 bases remaining between them. The CDR3 sequence is CASSQDPRETQYF. CDR3 nucleotide sequence: TGCGCCAGCAGCCAAGATCCGAGGGAGACCCAGTACTTC.

This chain links TRBV19 with TRBJ1-2; no clear D gene. The CDR3 consists of 12 residues. Germline V gene data show CDR1 as LNHDA and CDR2 as SQIVND (reference sequence). V lost 6 bases to trimming and J lost 2 bases, with 7 bases between them. CDR3 sequence: CASRDQNYGYTF. For the CDR3, the DNA is TGTGCCAGTAGAGATCAGAACTATGGCTACACCTTC.

The V gene is TRBV28, the J gene TRBJ1-1; a possible D gene is TRBD1 (5 bases). The CDR3 is 13 residues long. The ends were cut back, 9 bases at V and 0 bases at J, with 11 bases in the middle. Germline V CDR1 and CDR2: MDHEN, SYDVKM. The CDR3 DNA reads TGTGCCAGTGAGGGGACCATGAACACTGAAGCTTTCTTT. As protein: CASEGTMNTEAFF.

The chain carries TRBV2 and TRBJ2-7; D remains ambiguous. This CDR3 has 16 residues. The V end lost 0 bases, the J end lost 0 bases, and 12 bases lay between the germline ends. Germline V gene data show CDR1 as SNHLY and CDR2 as FYNNEI. The CDR3 DNA follows: TGTGCCAGCAGTGAAGCCCGGACGGAGTTCTCCTACGAGCAGTACTTC. Amino acids: CASSEARTEFSYEQYF.